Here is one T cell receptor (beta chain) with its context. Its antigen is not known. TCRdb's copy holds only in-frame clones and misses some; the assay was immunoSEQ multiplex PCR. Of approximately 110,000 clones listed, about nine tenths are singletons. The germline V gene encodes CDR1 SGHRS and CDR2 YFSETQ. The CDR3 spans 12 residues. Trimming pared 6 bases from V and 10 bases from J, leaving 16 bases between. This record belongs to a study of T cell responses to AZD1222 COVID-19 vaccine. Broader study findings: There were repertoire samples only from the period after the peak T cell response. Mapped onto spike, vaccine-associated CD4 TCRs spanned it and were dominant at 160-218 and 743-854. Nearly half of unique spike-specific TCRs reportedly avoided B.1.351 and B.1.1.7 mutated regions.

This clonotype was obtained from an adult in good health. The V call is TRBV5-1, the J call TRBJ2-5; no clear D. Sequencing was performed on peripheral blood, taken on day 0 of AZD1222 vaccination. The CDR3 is CASNTEKGIQYF. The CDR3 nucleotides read TGCGCCAGCAACACGGAAAAAGGGATCCAGTACTTC. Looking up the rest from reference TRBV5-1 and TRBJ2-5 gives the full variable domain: KAGVTQTPRYLIKTRGQQVTLSCSPISGHRSVSWYQQTPGQGLQFLFEYFSETQRNKGNFPGRFSGRQFSNSRSEMNVSTLELGDSALYLCASNTEKGIQYFGPGTRLLVL.